The 20 T cell receptor beta chains below come from one sample, sequenced in a study of CXCR3-negative and CXCR3-positive naive CD8 T cells. 5' RACE with UMI labels generated the TRB cDNA libraries. Each CDR3 protein gets one entry in TCRdb, which reprocessed the 5' RACE reads and gives no DNA. The sample yields fewer than 50,000 distinct CDR3 sequences, of which the top ten take up around 1.6%. Sequencing was performed on naive CXCR3- CD8+ T cells from blood. The subset here: CD45RO-CCR7+CD27+CD95- naive CD8+ T cells lacking CXCR3 (TNR3-). The receptors were sampled from a human donor in good health. Some clones in this sample may be carry-over from other donors' samples.

The gene calls are TRBV6-5 and TRBJ2-3; no DNA is available, so the TRBD2 call from TCRdb remains unchecked. Germline values: CDR1 MNHEY, CDR2 SVGAGI. The CDR3 is made up of 20 amino acids. The chain's CDR3 is CASSYRVYSSGGEAEDTQYF.

The V call is TRBV4-1, the J call TRBJ2-5; TCRdb reports TRBD1, a call that lacks DNA to check it against. Germline V CDR1 and CDR2: MGHRA, YSYEKL. CDR3 length: 17 residues. CDR3 in amino acids: CASSPRREGGTQETQYF.

This chain connects TRBV12-3 or TRBV12-4 to TRBJ2-1; the TRBD2 assignment by TCRdb is unverifiable without DNA. The CDR3 contains 17 residues. CDR3: CASSEPLAGGSYNEQFF.

The V and J genes are TRBV28 and TRBJ2-7; checking the TCRdb D call of TRBD1 is not possible without DNA. CDR3 size: 14 residues. Germline-derived CDR1 and CDR2 are MDHEN and SYDVKM. The CDR3 region is CASSPGQGPYEQYF.

This chain uses TRBV7-9 with TRBJ2-7. The germline CDR1 and CDR2 sequences are SEHNR and FQNEAQ (reference sequence). The CDR3 runs to 13 residues. CDR3 sequence reads: CASSFPATYEQYF.

This chain connects TRBV28 to TRBJ1-5. This CDR3 comprises 12 residues. Per the germline V gene, CDR1 is MDHEN and CDR2 is SYDVKM. The CDR3: CASSFLYQPQHF.

This sequence joins TRBV5-1 and TRBJ2-7. This CDR3 is 12 amino acids long. Germline V gene sequence: CDR1 SGHRS, CDR2 YFSETQ. The CDR3 loop reads CASSSTAYEQYF.

The chain links TRBV12-3 or TRBV12-4 to TRBJ1-1; there is no DNA to check the TCRdb D call of TRBD1. This CDR3 contains 13 residues. Here the CDR3 reads CASSYPPGFEAFF.

The chain combines TRBV6-2 or TRBV6-3 with TRBJ2-1; the D call from TCRdb, TRBD2, cannot be confirmed without DNA. CDR1 and CDR2 (germline): MNHEY, SVGEGT. CDR3 length: 13 amino acids. The CDR3 here is CASSLTLMDEQFF.

The chain employs TRBV4-3 and TRBJ2-2; TCRdb outputs TRBD1, but without DNA this stays unchecked. Germline V gives CDR1 LGHNA, CDR2 YSLEER. This CDR3 has 18 amino acids. CDR3 loop: CASSQAFPGTGATGELFF.

This chain joins TRBV20-1 and TRBJ2-2; checking the TCRdb D call of TRBD2 is not possible without DNA. CDR1 DFQATT and CDR2 SNEGSKA come from the germline V gene (reference sequence). This CDR3 has 11 residues. CDR3 in amino acids: CSALVPGELFF.

The chain uses TRBV12-3 or TRBV12-4 and TRBJ2-3. The CDR3 spans 18 residues. CDR3 loop: CASSFGEEGSASTDTQYF.

The chain couples TRBV4-2 to TRBJ1-2. CDR1 is LGHNA and CDR2 is YNFKEQ in the germline V gene. The CDR3 spans 11 residues. CDR3: CASSQGTEHTF.

The chain carries TRBV27 and TRBJ2-5; TCRdb lists TRBD1, though no DNA is available to test this call. CDR3 size: 15 residues. Germline-derived CDR1 and CDR2 are MNHEY and SMNVEV (reference sequence). The CDR3 here is CASSFSGGVGETQYF.

This chain uses TRBV7-2 with TRBJ2-3; TCRdb's D gene call, TRBD1, goes unchecked for lack of DNA. The germline gives CDR1 SGHTA, CDR2 FQGNSA. This CDR3 contains 15 residues. The CDR3 here is CASRATGLFRDTQYF.

This sequence joins TRBV4-1 and TRBJ2-7; the TRBD1 assignment by TCRdb is unverifiable without DNA. The germline V gene encodes CDR1 MGHRA and CDR2 YSYEKL. The CDR3 runs 15 residues. The CDR3 loop reads CASSPIGSTGAEQYF.

This chain links TRBV11-2 with TRBJ2-7; TCRdb proposes TRBD2, but this gene call is untestable without DNA. CDR3 size: 13 residues. CDR1 and CDR2 from the germline V gene are SGHAT and FQNNGV. The CDR3 loop is CASSPSPGNEQYF. Together with reference TRBV11-2 and TRBJ2-7, the CDR3 gives the full variable domain: EAGVAQSPRYKIIEKRQSVAFWCNPISGHATLYWYQQILGQGPKLLIQFQNNGVVDDSQLPKDRFSAERLKGVDSTLKIQPAKLEDSAVYLCASSPSPGNEQYFGPGTRLTVT.

V and J are TRBV5-1 and TRBJ2-3. CDR3 size: 14 residues. CDR1 is SGHRS, CDR2 YFSETQ, per germline. CDR3 protein: CASSKGLSTDTQYF. The full variable domain, its missing parts supplied by reference TRBV5-1 and TRBJ2-3, is KAGVTQTPRYLIKTRGQQVTLSCSPISGHRSVSWYQQTPGQGLQFLFEYFSETQRNKGNFPGRFSGRQFSNSRSEMNVSTLELGDSALYLCASSKGLSTDTQYFGPGTRLTVL.

The gene calls are TRBV7-8 and TRBJ2-7; TCRdb picks TRBD1, but there is no DNA to check that call. The CDR3 is made up of 16 amino acids. Germline V lookup: CDR1 SGHVS, CDR2 FQNEAQ. The CDR3 loop reads CASSATLGQSSYEQYF.

The chain links TRBV29-1 to TRBJ2-5; absent DNA, TCRdb's TRBD2 call cannot be checked. Germline CDR1 reads SQVTM; CDR2 reads ANQGSEA. The CDR3 covers 11 residues. CDR3 sequence: CSVERAETQYF.